The entry below describes one T cell receptor (beta chain). TCRdb called the reads again in MiXCR, with one record for every CDR3 protein. Of some 180,000 distinct CDR3 sequences in the sample, 17% were seen once. The sample comes from a study of T cell repertoires in cytomegalovirus infection. Germline values: CDR1 SQVTM, CDR2 ANQGSEA. This CDR3 contains 10 residues. Trimming took 7 bases from V and 2 from J, leaving 4 bases between them. This chain connects TRBV29-1 to TRBJ2-3; D ambiguous. This sequence was found in a human donor in good health (CMV status not recorded). Some clones in this sample may be carry-over from other donors' samples. Sequencing input: CD8+ T cells from PBMCs. The CDR3 reads CSGYTDTQYF. The CDR3 coding sequence is TGCAGCGGATACACAGATACGCAGTATTTT.